This is a list of T cell receptor beta chains from one sample in a study of control samples from healthy donors and cancer patients. Here immunoSEQ multiplex PCR was the method, and the copy in TCRdb shows in-frame clones only, minus some. The table shows about 130,000 clones, with about 88% occurring only once. Sequencing input: blood. The receptors come from a man between 18 and 29 years old in good health. Each CDR3 is given with its conserved first and last residue. The order of the fields is J gene, V gene, D gene, clone size, CDR3 protein, CDR3 DNA. A D gene is named only where the DNA matches it firmly. The size of a clone is reported for some rows only, either as once, few or many, or as a class for expanded clones.

TRBJ2-7	TRBV9	NA	NA	CASSASTGTYEQYF	TGTGCCAGCAGCGCCTCCACGGGGACCTACGAGCAGTACTTC
TRBJ2-7	TRBV7-7	TRBD2	NA	CASSLAGGPGDEQYF	TGTGCCAGCAGCTTAGCGGGAGGGCCGGGGGACGAGCAGTACTTC
TRBJ2-1	TRBV28	NA	NA	CASSLLSPYNEQFF	TGTGCCAGCAGTTTATTATCCCCCTACAATGAGCAGTTCTTC
TRBJ2-1	TRBV27	NA	NA	CASSLSVAGYNEQFF	TGTGCCAGCAGTTTATCTGTGGCGGGTTACAATGAGCAGTTCTTC
TRBJ1-6	TRBV27	NA	NA	CASSPRTGNSPLHF	TGTGCCAGCAGTCCCAGGACGGGGAATTCACCCCTCCACTTT
TRBJ2-7	TRBV9	TRBD1	NA	CASSEGALGPYEQYF	TGTGCCAGCAGCGAGGGGGCCCTAGGCCCCTACGAGCAGTACTTC
TRBJ2-2	TRBV19	TRBD1	NA	CASRLDRDTNTGELFF	TGTGCCAGTAGATTGGACAGGGACACGAACACCGGGGAGCTGTTTTTT
TRBJ2-6	TRBV10-3	NA	NA	CAISAREGFPGANVLTF	TGTGCCATCAGTGCGCGCGAGGGGTTCCCTGGGGCCAACGTCCTGACTTTC
TRBJ1-2	TRBV5-1	NA	NA	CASNNRGANYGYTF	TGCGCCAGCAACAATAGGGGGGCTAACTATGGCTACACCTTC
TRBJ2-3	TRBV10-3	TRBD1	NA	CAIRAQDRFTDTQYF	TGTGCCATCAGGGCCCAGGACAGGTTCACAGATACGCAGTATTTT
TRBJ2-3	TRBV6-4	NA	NA	CASSDWETDTQYF	TGTGCCAGCAGTGACTGGGAGACAGATACGCAGTATTTT
TRBJ2-5	TRBV6-5	TRBD2	NA	CASSYLAGGRETQYF	TGTGCCAGCAGTTACTTAGCGGGAGGTAGGGAGACCCAGTACTTC
TRBJ1-2	TRBV1	NA	NA	CTSSQARDRGRQGYGYTF	TGCACCAGCAGCCAAGCCCGGGACAGGGGGCGTCAAGGCTATGGCTACACCTTC
TRBJ2-7	TRBV10-3	TRBD2	NA	CAISVPFGLAGAYEQYF	TGTGCCATCTCCGTTCCCTTTGGACTAGCTGGCGCCTACGAGCAGTACTTC
TRBJ2-2	TRBV7-3	NA	NA	CASSLRGRGNTGELFF	TGTGCCAGCAGCTTACGGGGGAGAGGGAACACCGGGGAGCTGTTTTTT
TRBJ2-7	TRBV5-8	NA	NA	CASSRTGSLPYEQYF	TGTGCCAGCAGTCGGACGGGTTCCCTCCCCTACGAGCAGTACTTC
TRBJ1-6	TRBV7-8	NA	NA	CASSLGVGGTQNSPLHF	TGTGCCAGCAGCTTAGGGGTCGGGGGCACACAGAATTCACCCCTCCACTTT
TRBJ1-6	TRBV5-1	NA	NA	CASSSEPTDYNSPLHF	TGCGCCAGCAGCTCAGAACCGACAGATTATAATTCACCCCTCCACTTT
TRBJ2-1	TRBV5-6	NA	NA	CASSLVVLFGHNEQFF	TGTGCCAGCAGCTTGGTTGTTTTATTTGGGCATAATGAGCAGTTCTTC
TRBJ2-1	TRBV13	TRBD2	NA	CASSFGRGYNEQFF	TGTGCCAGCAGCTTCGGGAGGGGCTACAATGAGCAGTTCTTC
TRBJ2-2	TRBV27	NA	once	CASSFKSTGELFF	TGTGCCAGCAGTTTCAAGTCTACCGGGGAGCTGTTTTTT
TRBJ1-2	TRBV4-1	TRBD1	NA	CASRQGSDYGYTF	TGCGCCAGCCGACAGGGGAGCGACTATGGCTACACCTTC
TRBJ1-1	TRBV5-1	NA	NA	CASSLGGTPGNTEAFF	TGCGCCAGCAGCTTGGGAGGGACGCCAGGGAACACTGAAGCTTTCTTT
TRBJ1-2	TRBV5-4	NA	NA	CASSYDRGVYGYTF	TGTGCCAGCAGCTACGACAGAGGTGTGTATGGCTACACCTTC
TRBJ1-1	TRBV5-1	NA	NA	CASSSRVAGTEAFF	TGCGCCAGCAGCTCCAGGGTGGCGGGCACTGAAGCTTTCTTT
TRBJ1-1	TRBV6-4	NA	few	CASSDSGGNTEAFF	TGTGCCAGCAGTGACTCGGGGGGGAACACTGAAGCTTTCTTT
TRBJ2-2	TRBV6-5	NA	NA	CASSYSGTSTGELFF	TGTGCCAGCAGTTACTCGGGGACGTCCACCGGGGAGCTGTTTTTT
TRBJ1-6	TRBV7-3	NA	NA	CASSLTGNLLVGNSPLHF	TGTGCCAGCAGCTTAACAGGGAATCTACTTGTGGGAAATTCACCCCTCCACTTT
TRBJ2-3	TRBV5-4	NA	NA	CASATGTVRDTQYF	TGTGCCAGCGCGACCGGGACCGTCAGAGATACGCAGTATTTT
TRBJ1-1	TRBV24-1	NA	NA	CATSGSLNTEAFF	TGTGCCACCAGTGGCAGTTTGAACACTGAAGCTTTCTTT
TRBJ1-1	TRBV15	NA	NA	CATGTGTSGGEAFF	TGTGCCACTGGAACCGGGACTTCAGGCGGAGAAGCTTTCTTT
TRBJ1-3	TRBV19	NA	NA	CASSIDGYSGNTIYF	TGTGCCAGTAGTATTGATGGCTACTCTGGAAACACCATATATTTT
TRBJ1-1	TRBV9	TRBD1	NA	CASSVGRGDTEAFF	TGTGCCAGCAGCGTAGGCAGGGGGGACACTGAAGCTTTCTTT
TRBJ1-1	TRBV3-1/TRBV3-2	NA	few	CASSQQYEAFF	TGTGCCAGCAGCCAACAGTACGAAGCTTTCTTT
TRBJ2-2	TRBV6-4	NA	once	CASSDSPNTGELFF	TGTGCCAGCAGTGACTCTCCAAACACCGGGGAGCTGTTTTTT
TRBJ1-2	TRBV9	TRBD1	NA	CASSAGDGQGRTF	TGTGCCAGCAGCGCGGGAGACGGACAGGGGCGTACCTTC
TRBJ2-1	TRBV7-3	NA	NA	CASSLSGQPFGSEQFF	TGTGCCAGCAGCTTAAGTGGACAGCCCTTCGGGAGTGAGCAGTTCTTC
TRBJ2-1	TRBV5-1	NA	NA	CASSWSYEQFF	TGCGCCAGCAGCTGGAGCTATGAGCAGTTCTTC
TRBJ2-5	TRBV18	NA	NA	CASSPMVVETQYF	TGTGCCAGCTCACCGATGGTGGTGGAGACCCAGTACTTC
TRBJ1-2	TRBV5-1	NA	NA	CASSLEFAGEYGYTF	TGCGCCAGCAGCTTGGAGTTTGCAGGAGAGTATGGCTACACCTTC
TRBJ2-5	TRBV6-1	NA	NA	CASSERAGYQSAQYF	TGTGCCAGCAGTGAAAGGGCAGGATATCAGTCGGCCCAGTACTTC
TRBJ1-4	TRBV3-1/TRBV3-2	NA	NA	CASSQWTPGGGGEKLFF	TGTGCCAGCAGCCAATGGACTCCCGGGGGAGGTGGTGAAAAACTGTTTTTT
TRBJ1-5	TRBV7-2	NA	once	CASSLASNQPQHF	TGTGCCAGCAGCTTAGCCTCCAATCAGCCCCAGCATTTT
TRBJ1-5	TRBV30	TRBD1	NA	CAWSWGQGDQPQHF	TGTGCCTGGAGTTGGGGACAGGGGGATCAGCCCCAGCATTTT